Listed below are T cell receptor beta chains from one sample, sequenced in a study of beta chain features in type 1 diabetes. The method was immunoSEQ multiplex PCR; TCRdb's version includes in-frame clones alone and lacks a portion of them. The sample holds a few hundred thousand clones; over 9.5% are singletons and the top ten take 0.0095% to 0.013%. Sequencing input: naive CD4+ T cells from blood. The receptor source for this set is a young woman with type 1 diabetes. CDR3s include the opening cysteine and the closing phenylalanine or tryptophan. A D gene is named only where the DNA matches it firmly.

d_call j_call v_call cdr3_aa
TRBD2 TRBJ2-1 TRBV5-1 CASSLERGLVYNEQFF
- TRBJ1-2 TRBV19 CATTPRSLLNYGYTF
TRBD1 TRBJ2-7 TRBV4-2 CASSSSKTGHYEQYF
TRBD1 TRBJ2-3 TRBV29-1 CSVDRGFTDTQYF
- TRBJ2-1 TRBV15 CATSRERGLNEQFF
TRBD1 TRBJ1-5 TRBV6-6 CASSYSTGRGQQPQHF
TRBD1 TRBJ2-7 TRBV5-6 CASSKIDRDTYEQYF
- TRBJ2-1 TRBV11-2 CASSLGQVGYNEQFF
TRBD2 TRBJ2-5 TRBV12-5 CASGLRSGAVQETQYF
TRBD2 TRBJ2-3 TRBV4-1 CASSQRQAGTRTDTQYF
- TRBJ2-2 TRBV9 CASSARLSYTGELFF
TRBD2 TRBJ2-2 TRBV30 CAWSTHPGGTVGELFF
- TRBJ2-1 TRBV7-6 CASSLSAYNEQFF
- TRBJ1-2 TRBV29-1 CSAQGNYGYTF
- TRBJ2-5 TRBV18 CASSPGVTEETQYF
TRBD2 TRBJ2-1 TRBV5-4 CASSHTGGGNEQFF
TRBD2 TRBJ2-3 TRBV9 CASSVSSGGPYLTDTQYF
- TRBJ2-5 TRBV6-6 CASSRRIQETQYF
TRBD1 TRBJ1-3 TRBV15 CATSLRQGVPSGNTIYF
- TRBJ2-7 TRBV5-1 CASSPDGRRAISYEQYF
TRBD1 TRBJ2-3 TRBV7-6 CASSPGQGWTDTQYF
TRBD2 TRBJ2-7 TRBV30 CAGRTSGSYEQYF
TRBD2 TRBJ2-1 TRBV2 CARASGRSKVNEQFF
TRBD2 TRBJ2-1 TRBV7-3 CASSQGTSGSNEQFF
- TRBJ2-1 TRBV4-3 CASSQRLVSEQFF
- TRBJ2-7 TRBV7-9 CASSDLTARYYEQYF
- TRBJ1-6 TRBV4-3 CASSQDSEGASPLHF
TRBD2 TRBJ2-5 TRBV7-2 CASSGGLAGVGTQYF
- TRBJ2-5 TRBV14 CASSQSGWETQYF
- TRBJ2-2 TRBV19 CASSISGVRGELFF
TRBD1 TRBJ1-1 TRBV11-3 CASSLTGGAGVAFF
- TRBJ2-7 TRBV5-4 CASSLEAGGPYEQYF
- TRBJ1-1 TRBV19 CASIRDGSSSDTEAFF
- TRBJ1-1 TRBV6-5 CASITTRGTEAFF
TRBD1 TRBJ2-7 TRBV7-2 CASSLAGQGAHEQYF
TRBD1 TRBJ1-5 TRBV15 CATNTGVGGQPQHF
TRBD2 TRBJ2-5 TRBV5-1 CASSFELAGSQETQYF
- TRBJ1-1 TRBV7-8 CASSLARENTEAFF
- TRBJ1-4 TRBV20-1 CSAGQEKLFF
- TRBJ2-1 TRBV9 CASSVSLVPQALNYNEQFF
- TRBJ1-5 TRBV6-1 CASSERKHLAGLNQPQHF
TRBD1 TRBJ2-1 TRBV25-1 CASSRQGASYNEQFF
- TRBJ1-5 TRBV6-6 CASSSQEGNQPQHF
- TRBJ1-1 TRBV14 CASSQWRTYTEAFF
- TRBJ2-5 TRBV6-5 CASTESAAQETQYF
- TRBJ2-5 TRBV5-4 CASSSYLQETQYF
- TRBJ1-5 TRBV4-1 CASSPGPYRVGQPQHF
TRBD1 TRBJ2-1 TRBV4-3 CASSQVDRENEQFF
TRBD1 TRBJ2-4 TRBV9 CASSARDREAKNIQYF
TRBD1 TRBJ1-2 TRBV29-1 CSVVWDRHGYTF